These 10 T cell receptor beta chains were all obtained from the same sample, sequenced in a study of blood T cells in healthy people across ages. Together with a sample-barcoded 5' primer, a J-beta primer mix was included in a second PCR lasting about 7 to 12 cycles. TCRdb processed the 5' RACE reads anew with MiXCR; each CDR3 protein has one entry. The sample shows 1 million or so distinct CDR3 sequences, approximately 25% of them seen only once. This sample was also put to use in a study of T cells of mothers and their children.

Sequenced: blood. These receptors were collected from a girl aged 2 to 9 in good health.

The rearrangement joins TRBV18 to TRBJ1-4, with D possibly being TRBD1 (6 bases). From germline, CDR1 is KGHSH and CDR2 LQKENI. V lost 3 bases, J lost 6 bases, and 14 bases lay in between. The CDR3 has 15 amino acids. The CDR3 DNA is TGTGCCAGCTCACCGAGGGGGGCGCGAGATGAAAAACTGTTTTTT. Translated, it gives CASSPRGARDEKLFF.

This chain links TRBV20-1 with TRBJ2-1; 9 bases are a match to TRBD2. Germline CDR1 is DFQATT and CDR2 is SNEGSKA (reference sequence). With 1 base clipped from V and 8 bases from J, the junction kept 6 bases outside the gene matches. The CDR3 is made up of 14 amino acids. The CDR3 reads CSARGLAGNDEQFF. CDR3 DNA: TGCAGTGCTAGAGGGCTAGCGGGAAACGATGAGCAGTTCTTC.

This clonotype has only a few counts. The chain is built from TRBV2 and TRBJ2-3, with D unresolved. Between the trimmed V and J ends, which lost 9 bases and 0 bases, there was a span of 13 bases. The CDR3 extends over 14 amino acids. Germline CDR1 and CDR2: SNHLY and FYNNEI. DNA of the CDR3: TGTGCCAGTAGACTGGAATTTAGCACAGATACGCAGTATTTT. This encodes CASRLEFSTDTQYF.

In its sample, this clonotype was seen a few times. CDR3 protein: CASTLSWGETQYF. The CDR3 coding sequence is TGTGCCAGCACCCTGTCATGGGGAGAGACCCAGTACTTC. The V gene is TRBV6-2 or TRBV6-3, the J gene TRBJ2-5; D remains unclear. V lost 7 bases and J lost 4, with 13 bases in between. The CDR3 spans 13 residues. Germline-derived CDR1 and CDR2 are MNHEY and SVGEGT.

The V call is TRBV27, the J call TRBJ2-7; D tentatively reads TRBD1 or TRBD2 (5 bases each). Germline assignment: CDR1 MNHEY and CDR2 SMNVEV (reference sequence). V was cut by 3 bases and J by 3 bases, with 9 bases left in between. The CDR3 has 13 amino acids. CDR3 residues: CASSFGTIYEQYF. CDR3 bases: TGTGCCAGCAGTTTTGGGACGATCTACGAGCAGTACTTC.

The rearrangement uses TRBV12-3 or TRBV12-4 and TRBJ1-1; D is uncertain. The CDR3 contains 11 residues. The ends were cut back, 5 bases at V and 7 bases at J, with 8 bases in the middle. The CDR3 reads CASSPQIEAFF. CDR3 nucleotide sequence: TGTGCCAGCAGTCCACAGATTGAAGCTTTCTTT.

This clonotype was observed a few times. The V and J genes are TRBV24-1 and TRBJ2-3; D may be TRBD1 (5 bases). This CDR3 comprises 16 residues. V lost 5 bases and J lost 5, with 19 bases in between. The germline gives CDR1 KGHDR, CDR2 SFDVKD. The CDR3 sequence: CATSAPIQGEEDTQYF. As DNA, the CDR3 is TGTGCCACCAGTGCTCCAATCCAGGGTGAGGAAGATACGCAGTATTTT.

This clonotype was seen a few times. V usage is TRBV6-5 and J usage is TRBJ1-1; D is unclear. V was cut by 6 bases and J by 4 bases, with 15 bases left in between. This CDR3 spans 14 amino acids. The V gene's germline CDR1 is MNHEY and CDR2 SVGAGI. CDR3: CASSSLGGSTEAFF. CDR3 DNA: TGTGCCAGCAGCTCGCTCGGAGGGAGCACTGAAGCTTTCTTT.

V gene TRBV29-1 combines with J gene TRBJ1-2; 8 nucleotides align to TRBD1. The CDR3 is 15 amino acids. With 6 bases clipped from V and 8 bases from J, the junction kept 17 bases outside the gene matches. Germline V lookup: CDR1 SQVTM, CDR2 ANQGSEA. The CDR3 here is CSVRPETGEIGGYTF. In DNA form, the CDR3 reads TGCAGCGTACGTCCAGAGACAGGGGAGATTGGCGGCTACACCTTC.

This clonotype was seen a handful of times. V is TRBV3-1 and J is TRBJ1-2; TRBD1 is a possible D gene (6 bases). CDR1 is LGHDT and CDR2 is YNNKEL in the germline V gene (reference sequence). V was cut by 4 bases and J by 8 bases, with 23 bases left in between. The CDR3 is 16 amino acids. The CDR3 DNA follows: TGTGCCAGCAGCCCGCCCGGACAGCCAGGATGGGGAGGCTACACCTTC. Translation gives CASSPPGQPGWGGYTF.